The 28 T cell receptor beta chains below all came from one sample that was sequenced in a study of OX40 agonist ivuxolimab in advanced cancers. Libraries were prepared through the immunoSEQ multiplex PCR assay. This is the immuneACCESS table as TCRdb keeps it, with only in-frame sequences that have V and J called. A part of the clones is gone; compared with another copy, unresolved V genes explain less than half, and the rest is unexplained. The sample profile shows about 54,000 clones; 91% of them were found once. The ten largest account for around 9.3% of the sample. The material was CD4+ or CD8+ T cells sorted from blood, obtained in a trial of the OX40 agonist ivuxolimab. These receptors all stem from an adult with an advanced solid tumor such as melanoma, head and neck, liver or kidney cancer.

Only one count was recorded for this clone. J is TRBJ2-1 and V is TRBV19, with TRBD2 as a possible D gene (5 bases). Germline CDR1 reads LNHDA; CDR2 reads SQIVND (reference sequence). This CDR3 comprises 12 residues. The germline V and J ends were trimmed by 5 bases and 7 bases, with 9 bases remaining between them. Written as DNA, the CDR3 is TGTGCCAGTAGTCTTTCGGGAAATGAGCAGTTCTTC. Translating it yields CASSLSGNEQFF.

The V gene is TRBV9, the J gene TRBJ2-6, with 7 bases identical to TRBD2. Unmatched junction bases numbered 4, after V lost 5 bases and J lost 2 bases. Germline V gene data show CDR1 as SGDLS and CDR2 as YYNGEE. The CDR3 length is 15 residues. The CDR3 DNA reads as TGTGCCAGCAGTGGGAGCGGGACTGGGGCCAACGTCCTGACTTTC. Translation gives CASSGSGTGANVLTF. The full variable domain, rest sourced from reference TRBV9 and TRBJ2-6, is DSGVTQTPKHLITATGQRVTLRCSPRSGDLSVYWYQQSLDQGLQFLIQYYNGEERAKGNILERFSAQQFPDLHSELNLSSLELGDSALYFCASSGSGTGANVLTFGAGSRLTVL.

The genes are TRBV9 and TRBJ1-2, with D hard to call. Per the germline V gene, CDR1 is SGDLS and CDR2 is YYNGEE. Trimming shortened V by 0 bases and J by 1 base, and 13 bases separated the two germline ends. The CDR3 has 16 amino acids. The CDR3 DNA sequence: TGTGCCAGCAGCGTAGCTCTGGAGACAATTAACTATGGCTACACCTTC. As protein: CASSVALETINYGYTF.

V usage is TRBV28 and J usage is TRBJ2-1; 11 bases agree with TRBD2. The CDR3 is 16 amino acids. Germline CDR1 reads MDHEN; CDR2 reads SYDVKM. V gave up 2 bases and J gave up 3 bases; unmatched junction bases: 3. CDR3 sequence (DNA): TGTGCCAGCAGTTTACCCACTAGCGGGGGCTACAATGAGCAGTTCTTC. This codes for CASSLPTSGGYNEQFF.

The chain joins TRBV29-1 to TRBJ2-7; D is possibly TRBD2 (6 bases). From germline, CDR1 is SQVTM and CDR2 ANQGSEA. CDR3 length: 11 residues. The V gene lost 8 bases and the J gene lost 3 bases, with 11 bases spanning the gap. For the CDR3, the DNA is TGCAGCTTCAGGGACTTCTACGAGCAGTACTTC. Amino acid sequence: CSFRDFYEQYF.

The chain combines TRBV7-9 with TRBJ2-7, with 8 bases aligning to TRBD1. Trimming removed 5 bases from V and 0 bases from J; junction bases left unmatched: 6. The CDR3 extends over 15 amino acids. CDR1 is SEHNR, CDR2 FQNEAQ, per germline (reference sequence). The CDR3 spells CASSLGDRSSYEQYF. The CDR3, as DNA: TGTGCCAGCAGCCTAGGGGACAGGAGCTCCTACGAGCAGTACTTC. The entire variable domain, with the rest obtained from reference TRBV7-9 and TRBJ2-7, is as follows: DTGVSQNPRHKITKRGQNVTFRCDPISEHNRLYWYRQTLGQGPEFLTYFQNEAQLEKSRLLSDRFSAERPKGSFSTLEIQRTEQGDSAMYLCASSLGDRSSYEQYFGPGTRLTVT.

This chain uses TRBV4-1 with TRBJ2-7; no definite D call. The V end was cut by 0 bases, the J end by 1 base, with 10 bases between. The CDR3 has 15 amino acids. CDR1 and CDR2 from the germline V gene are MGHRA and YSYEKL. The DNA of the CDR3 is TGCGCCAGCAGCCAAGACCTAGGCCGGTCCTACGAGCAGTACTTC. Its protein product is CASSQDLGRSYEQYF.

This sequence joins TRBV5-6 and TRBJ2-1; D might be TRBD1 or TRBD2, each matching 5 bases. The V and J ends lost 3 bases and 9 bases respectively, with 13 bases between them. There are 13 residues in the CDR3. The V gene's germline CDR1 is SGHDT and CDR2 YYEEEE. This CDR3 is CASSWGRPGEQFF. CDR3 DNA sequence: TGTGCCAGCAGCTGGGGACGCCCGGGTGAGCAGTTCTTC. Filled out from reference TRBV5-6 and TRBJ2-1, the complete variable domain reads DAGVTQSPTHLIKTRGQQVTLRCSPKSGHDTVSWYQQALGQGPQFIFQYYEEEERQRGNFPDRFSGHQFPNYSSELNVNALLLGDSALYLCASSWGRPGEQFFGPGTRLTVL.

This chain joins TRBV6-1 and TRBJ2-7; TRBD1 or TRBD2 may be the D gene (5 bases each). The germline V and J ends were trimmed by 6 bases and 5 bases, with 17 bases remaining between them. CDR1 MNHNS and CDR2 SASEGT come from the germline V gene. The CDR3 runs to 14 residues. The CDR3 protein is CASRTLGTSDEQYF. In DNA, the CDR3 is TGTGCCAGCAGAACCCTAGGGACGTCGGACGAGCAGTACTTC.

The V and J genes are TRBV19 and TRBJ1-1; the match to TRBD1 covers 8 bases. Unmatched junction bases numbered 3, after V lost 8 bases and J lost 1 base. CDR3 size: 13 residues. Germline values: CDR1 LNHDA, CDR2 SQIVND (reference sequence). This chain's CDR3 is CASYDRGNTEAFF. CDR3 nucleotide sequence: TGTGCCAGTTATGACAGGGGGAACACTGAAGCTTTCTTT.

V is TRBV7-8 and J is TRBJ1-1; no definite D call. Germline values: CDR1 SGHVS, CDR2 FQNEAQ. This CDR3 has 14 residues. Trimming took 2 bases from V and 0 from J, leaving 7 bases between them. CDR3 amino acids: CASSLPGMNTEAFF. The DNA for the CDR3 is TGTGCCAGCAGCTTACCTGGTATGAACACTGAAGCTTTCTTT.

This clone was observed a single time. The V and J genes are TRBV5-1 and TRBJ2-1; D is undetermined. There are 15 residues in the CDR3. Between the trimmed V and J ends, which lost 4 bases and 4 bases, there was a span of 15 bases. Germline CDR1 reads SGHRS; CDR2 reads YFSETQ. In DNA form, the CDR3 reads TGCGCCAGCAGCGGCTCGGTAACAGAGTACAATGAGCAGTTCTTC. As protein: CASSGSVTEYNEQFF.

The CDR3 DNA is TGCGCCAGCAGCCAAGAGGCAGGGCGAACCACCTATGGCTACACCTTC. It translates to CASSQEAGRTTYGYTF. V gene TRBV4-1 combines with J gene TRBJ1-2; D may be TRBD1 (5 bases). V shed 0 bases and J shed 4 bases, with 15 bases lying between them. The CDR3 extends over 16 amino acids. The germline V gene encodes CDR1 MGHRA and CDR2 YSYEKL.

The genes are TRBV4-3 and TRBJ1-1; possible D gene TRBD1, 6 bases. The germline V gene encodes CDR1 LGHNA and CDR2 YSLEER. Trimming took off 3 bases at V and 1 base at J, with 21 bases between the two ends. There are 18 residues in the CDR3. This CDR3 is CASSHLTPGARGNTEAFF. In DNA form, the CDR3 reads TGCGCCAGCAGCCATCTCACACCGGGGGCGCGGGGGAACACTGAAGCTTTCTTT.

The chain has TRBV19 and TRBJ2-5; D might be TRBD2 (6 bases). The V gene lost 10 bases and the J gene lost 4 bases, with 28 bases spanning the gap. Per germline, CDR1 LNHDA and CDR2 SQIVND (reference sequence). The length of the CDR3 is 17 residues. In DNA form, the CDR3 reads TGTGCCACCCGCTCCCCCCAGGGAGGTGGGTTAGGAGAGACCCAGTACTTC. Translated: CATRSPQGGGLGETQYF. The entire variable domain, with the rest obtained from reference TRBV19 and TRBJ2-5, is as follows: DGGITQSPKYLFRKEGQNVTLSCEQNLNHDAMYWYRQDPGQGLRLIYYSQIVNDFQKGDIAEGYSVSREKKESFPLTVTSAQKNPTAFYLCATRSPQGGGLGETQYFGPGTRLLVL.

The chain links TRBV7-3 to TRBJ2-3, with 12 bases aligning to TRBD2. The ends lost 1 base at V and 12 bases at J; junction bases unmatched: 5. The CDR3 sequence is 14 residues long. Germline loops: CDR1 SGHTA, CDR2 FQGTGA. The DNA for the CDR3 is TGTGCCAGCAGCTTAAACCTAGCGGGGGGGCCACAGTATTTT. Its protein product is CASSLNLAGGPQYF.

The CDR3 region has the DNA TGCAGTGCTAATAAAGAGACCCAGTACTTC. Amino acids: CSANKETQYF. J is TRBJ2-5 and V is TRBV20-1; D is uncertain. This CDR3 has 10 residues. The V end was cut by 4 bases, the J end by 3 bases, with 3 bases between. Germline lookup yields CDR1 DFQATT and CDR2 SNEGSKA (reference sequence).

J is TRBJ2-3 and V is TRBV30, with 7 bases aligning to TRBD2. V shed 1 base and J 4 bases; nucleotides not matched to a gene: 11. The length of the CDR3 is 16 residues. Germline CDR1 and CDR2: GTSNPN and SVGIG (reference sequence). The CDR3 DNA is TGTGCCTGGAGTGGCTTAGTTGCGGGAGATGCAGATACGCAGTATTTT. It translates to CAWSGLVAGDADTQYF.

This sequence joins TRBV10-3 and TRBJ2-2, with D tentatively TRBD1 or TRBD2 (6 bases each). Germline-derived CDR1 and CDR2 are ENHRY and SYGVKD. This CDR3 has 18 residues. With 3 bases removed from V and 0 bases from J, the gap between germline ends came to 17 bases. The CDR3 sequence: CAISDGIGGQPNTGELFF. The CDR3 nucleotides read TGTGCCATCAGTGATGGGATTGGGGGGCAACCGAACACCGGGGAGCTGTTTTTT.

This chain links TRBV2 with TRBJ2-6; possible D gene TRBD2, 5 bases. Trimming cost V 2 bases and J 0 bases, with 14 bases left between them. Germline V gene sequence: CDR1 SNHLY, CDR2 FYNNEI. The length of the CDR3 is 18 residues. CDR3 sequence: CASSERGYLLSGANVLTF. CDR3 DNA: TGTGCCAGCAGTGAACGAGGGTACTTACTCTCTGGGGCCAACGTCCTGACTTTC.

This clone is a singleton in its sample. V gene TRBV27 combines with J gene TRBJ2-7; 10 nucleotides align to TRBD2. The CDR3 has 14 residues. V shed 4 bases and J 3 bases; nucleotides not matched to a gene: 3. Germline V lookup: CDR1 MNHEY, CDR2 SMNVEV (reference sequence). The CDR3 here is CASSSGLANYEQYF. The DNA for the CDR3 is TGTGCCAGCAGTTCGGGACTAGCGAACTACGAGCAGTACTTC.

The chain uses TRBV19 and TRBJ2-2; D unresolved. CDR3 size: 11 residues. Germline lookup yields CDR1 LNHDA and CDR2 SQIVND (reference sequence). Deletions cut 10 bases from V and 3 bases from J, with 6 bases between. The CDR3 DNA reads as TGTGCCACCGGACACACCGGGGAGCTGTTTTTT. It specifies CATGHTGELFF.

V and J are TRBV27 and TRBJ1-1; the D gene is possibly TRBD1 (5 bases). V lost 2 bases to trimming and J lost 6 bases, with 7 bases between them. The CDR3 has 12 amino acids. CDR1 MNHEY and CDR2 SMNVEV come from the germline V gene (reference sequence). CDR3 residues: CASSLAGSEAFF. The CDR3 DNA sequence: TGTGCCAGCAGTTTAGCAGGGTCTGAAGCTTTCTTT.

J is TRBJ2-3 and V is TRBV7-9, with 11 bases that match TRBD2. The V gene end was trimmed by 4 bases and the J gene end by 2 bases; junction bases not matched to a gene: 5. CDR3 length: 16 residues. In germline, CDR1 is SEHNR, CDR2 FQNEAQ (reference sequence). In DNA form, the CDR3 reads TGTGCCAGCAGCTCGACACTAGCGGGGGTCACAGATACGCAGTATTTT. It specifies CASSSTLAGVTDTQYF.

The genes are TRBV30 and TRBJ1-6; D is unclear. Trimming left V 0 bases short and J 5 bases short, with 11 bases between. The CDR3 consists of 15 residues. Per the germline V gene, CDR1 is GTSNPN and CDR2 is SVGIG (reference sequence). As DNA, the CDR3 is TGTGCCTGGAGTGTACAAGGCTTGAATAATTCACCCCTCCACTTT. This encodes CAWSVQGLNNSPLHF.

This clone came up a few times. This chain uses TRBV6-5 with TRBJ2-3; D is tentatively TRBD1 or TRBD2 (5 bases each). Trimming took 4 bases from V and 6 from J, leaving 8 bases between them. The CDR3 is 12 amino acids. Germline loops: CDR1 MNHEY, CDR2 SVGAGI. The CDR3 DNA reads as TGTGCCAGCAGTTTGGGGGAGGATACGCAGTATTTT. It codes for CASSLGEDTQYF.

This sequence joins TRBV6-5 and TRBJ1-1; TRBD1 is a possible D gene (6 bases). Germline CDR1 and CDR2: MNHEY and SVGAGI. The V end lost 6 bases, the J end lost 1 base, and 9 bases lay between the germline ends. This CDR3 has 13 residues. CDR3 sequence (DNA): TGTGCCAGCAGGGGGGCGGGGAACACTGAAGCTTTCTTT. It codes for CASRGAGNTEAFF.

The gene calls are TRBV19 and TRBJ1-1, with D perhaps TRBD1 (6 bases). The CDR3 runs 13 residues. V was pared by 5 bases and J by 2 bases, with 9 bases between. CDR1 is LNHDA and CDR2 is SQIVND in the germline V gene (reference sequence). DNA for the CDR3: TGTGCCAGTAGTGCACAGGGAAACACTGAAGCTTTCTTT. This sequence encodes CASSAQGNTEAFF.